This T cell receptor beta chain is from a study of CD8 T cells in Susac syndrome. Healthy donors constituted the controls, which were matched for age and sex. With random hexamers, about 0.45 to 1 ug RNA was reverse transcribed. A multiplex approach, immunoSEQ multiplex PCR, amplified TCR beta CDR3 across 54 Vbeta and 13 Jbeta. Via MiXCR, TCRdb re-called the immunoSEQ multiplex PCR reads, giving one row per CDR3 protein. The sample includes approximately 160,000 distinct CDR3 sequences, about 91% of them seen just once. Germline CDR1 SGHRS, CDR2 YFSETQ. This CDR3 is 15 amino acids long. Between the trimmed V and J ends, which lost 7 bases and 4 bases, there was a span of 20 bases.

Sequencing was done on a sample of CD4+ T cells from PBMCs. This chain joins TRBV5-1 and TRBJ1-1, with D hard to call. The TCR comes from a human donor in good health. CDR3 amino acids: CASSQIGERRTEAFF. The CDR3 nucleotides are TGCGCCAGCTCCCAGATCGGGGAAAGACGCACTGAAGCTTTCTTT.